This T cell receptor beta chain appears in the sequencing data of a study of naive and memory T cell subsets. Study-wide findings and caveats: Expression changes during T cell differentiation may affect RNA-based TCR counts. The power law exponent of TCR abundance differed between naive and memory cells.

CD4 T cells were positively selected, then CD8 T cells from the CD4-negative fraction. V was shortened by 2 bases and J by 4 bases, with 12 bases between the two germline ends. Germline V gives CDR1 SGHRS, CDR2 YFSETQ. This CDR3 region has 15 residues. An equimolar mix of two oligonucleotides served as the beta constant-region primer for TRBC1 and TRBC2. Ligated cDNA was amplified by four rounds of PCR with nested alpha and beta constant-region primers and SP2. A 12-nucleotide UMI and the SP2 primer were added to the cDNA 3' end by oligonucleotide ligation. Each CDR3 protein is one row after TCRdb ran MiXCR on the UMI-ligation and nested PCR reads. The data show about 120,000 distinct CDR3 sequences, about 36% seen once. About this clonotype itself: As yet, its antigen is unknown.

The clonotype was recovered from a human donor in good health. The chain links TRBV5-1 to TRBJ2-2, with D perhaps matching TRBD2 (5 bases). Sequenced sample: central memory CD4+ T cells from blood. The DNA of the CDR3 is TGCGCCAGCAGCTTCAACGGGCTAGCCACCGGGGAGCTGTTTTTT. The encoded protein is CASSFNGLATGELFF.